Reported below is one TCR beta chain. The data were obtained in a study of early T cells in non-severe SARS-CoV-2 infection. One entry per CDR3 protein, called by TCRdb with MiXCR from the 5' RACE reads. The table has 35,000 to 45,000 distinct CDR3 sequences, around 6.1% seen once. CDR1 is SGDLS and CDR2 is YYNGEE in the germline V gene. The CDR3 spans 17 residues. Unmatched junction bases numbered 12, after V lost 4 bases and J lost 3 bases. The chain couples TRBV9 to TRBJ2-3, with TRBD2 matching over 9 bases. The source was whole blood, collected at baseline. The source of this sequence is an adult who was a healthcare worker with PCR-confirmed SARS-CoV-2 infection or an uninfected control (not recorded which). CDR3: CASSPRGGAEGTDTQYF. The CDR3 DNA reads TGTGCCAGCAGCCCGCGGGGGGGAGCGGAAGGTACAGATACGCAGTATTTT.